The 2 T cell receptor beta chains in this list originate from one sample, sequenced in a study of control samples from healthy donors and cancer patients. Some clones are missing from TCRdb's copy, which holds only in-frame ones; the method was immunoSEQ multiplex PCR. The table has roughly 370,000 clones, around 90% seen once. The source material was PBMCs. These receptors originate from a middle-aged man with head and neck cancer.

The rearrangement joins TRBV24-1 to TRBJ1-6; 10 nucleotides agree with TRBD1. The germline V gene has CDR1 KGHDR and CDR2 SFDVKD. The junction had 7 bases not matched to a gene; V was cut back by 8 bases and J by 7 bases. The CDR3 spans 15 residues. The CDR3, as DNA: TGTGCCACCATTACCGGGACAGGGGTAAATTCACCCCTCCACTTT. Translation: CATITGTGVNSPLHF.

V gene TRBV12-5 combines with J gene TRBJ2-2, with TRBD2 matching 8 bases. The ends lost 11 bases at V and 3 bases at J; junction bases unmatched: 8. The CDR3 is made up of 14 amino acids. Germline CDR1 is LGHNT and CDR2 is FRNRAP. The CDR3 is CAAAGTRDTGELFF. DNA for the CDR3: TGTGCTGCAGCCGGGACTAGAGACACCGGGGAGCTGTTTTTT.